The 20 T cell receptor beta chains below all came from one sample that was sequenced in a study of T cell responses to AZD1222 COVID-19 vaccine. The protocol was immunoSEQ multiplex PCR, while the TCRdb copy is restricted to in-frame clones and leaves out a portion. The repertoire includes 150,000 or so clones, around 90% of them detected once, and 1.9% sits in the top ten. Sequencing was performed on peripheral blood, taken on day 0 of AZD1222 vaccination. These receptors originate from an adult in good health.

V is TRBV6-2 or TRBV6-3 and J is TRBJ1-5; D uncertain. Germline V gene lookup returns CDR1 MNHEY and CDR2 SVGEGT. V was shortened by 6 bases and J by 6 bases, with 15 bases between the two germline ends. The length of the CDR3 is 14 residues. The CDR3, as DNA: TGTGCCAGCAGCCGCGACAACCCCTCTCAGCCCCAGCATTTT. The encoded protein is CASSRDNPSQPQHF.

This clone was found a few times. This sequence joins TRBV5-4 and TRBJ2-5; D gene unclear. The ends were cut back, 0 bases at V and 5 bases at J, with 17 bases in the middle. CDR3 length: 16 amino acids. Germline loops: CDR1 SGHNT, CDR2 YYREEE (reference sequence). CDR3 coding DNA: TGTGCCAGCAGCTTGGTAGGGTTTCGAAGTAGGGAGACCCAGTACTTC. The encoded protein is CASSLVGFRSRETQYF. Full variable domain (outside the CDR3, taken from reference TRBV5-4 and TRBJ2-5): ETGVTQSPTHLIKTRGQQVTLRCSSQSGHNTVSWYQQALGQGPQFIFQYYREEENGRGNFPPRFSGLQFPNYSSELNVNALELDDSALYLCASSLVGFRSRETQYFGPGTRLLVL.

V usage is TRBV9 and J usage is TRBJ2-2; no clear D gene. The CDR3 length is 13 residues. Per the germline V gene, CDR1 is SGDLS and CDR2 is YYNGEE. Trimming took off 4 bases at V and 2 bases at J, with 6 bases between the two ends. The CDR3 here is CASSLGNTGELFF. CDR3 coding DNA: TGTGCCAGCAGCTTGGGAAACACCGGGGAGCTGTTTTTT.

CDR3 region: CATSALAFAGDDTQYF. CDR3 coding DNA: TGTGCCACCAGCGCCCTCGCATTTGCGGGAGACGATACGCAGTATTTT. The V and J genes are TRBV24-1 and TRBJ2-3; 7 nucleotides agree with TRBD2. Trimming cost V 7 bases and J 6 bases; bases outside gene matches: 15. The CDR3 is 16 amino acids. Germline CDR1 is KGHDR and CDR2 is SFDVKD.

This sequence joins TRBV28 and TRBJ2-1; TRBD2 aligns across 11 bases. Germline trimming cut 6 bases from V and 6 bases from J; bases unmatched to any gene: 10. The CDR3 sequence is 16 residues long. The germline CDR1 and CDR2 sequences are MDHEN and SYDVKM. The CDR3, as DNA: TGTGCCAGCAGGTTTCATACCGGGACTAGCGGCAATGAGCAGTTCTTC. Protein sequence: CASRFHTGTSGNEQFF.

The V call is TRBV4-1, the J call TRBJ2-7; 8 nucleotides align to TRBD1. After removal of 0 bases from V and 6 bases from J, the junction contained 19 bases not matched to a gene. This CDR3 comprises 19 residues. The germline gives CDR1 MGHRA, CDR2 YSYEKL. DNA of the CDR3: TGCGCCAGCAGCCAAGAGTCGTCGCAGGGGGCTTCCGATACCCGCGAGCAGTACTTC. Residues: CASSQESSQGASDTREQYF.

The V and J genes are TRBV10-3 and TRBJ2-7, with D tentatively TRBD1 (5 bases). CDR1 is ENHRY, CDR2 SYGVKD, per germline. Trimming took 4 bases from V and 0 from J, leaving 10 bases between them. The CDR3 is made up of 14 amino acids. The CDR3 region has the DNA TGTGCCATCAGTGGGGGCGATAGCTCCTACGAGCAGTACTTC. Translating gives CAISGGDSSYEQYF.

The chain has TRBV5-4 and TRBJ1-2; possibly TRBD1 for D (5 bases). The CDR3 is 15 residues long. Germline values: CDR1 SGHNT, CDR2 YYREEE (reference sequence). Trimming took off 1 base at V and 5 bases at J, with 15 bases between the two ends. The DNA for the CDR3 is TGTGCCAGCAGCTTGATTCAGGGTGAGAAGTATGGCTACACCTTC. This encodes CASSLIQGEKYGYTF.

The V call is TRBV15, the J call TRBJ1-6; D may be TRBD1 (5 bases). CDR1 LNHNV and CDR2 YYDKDF come from the germline V gene (reference sequence). This CDR3 is built from 16 residues. Trimming removed 1 base at V and 7 bases at J, with 14 bases between. The CDR3 region is CATSRGDRQRNSPLHF. The CDR3 DNA reads as TGTGCCACCAGCAGAGGGGACCGCCAGAGGAATTCACCCCTCCACTTT.

V is TRBV5-6 and J is TRBJ1-4, with 9 bases aligning to TRBD1. Looked up from germline, CDR1 is SGHDT and CDR2 is YYEEEE. The CDR3 is 15 amino acids. Trimming at V came to 4 bases and at J to 8 bases, leaving 9 bases not matched to a gene. For the CDR3, the DNA is TGTGCCAGCAGCCCCCCGGGACAGGGAGAGGAAAAACTGTTTTTT. Translation: CASSPPGQGEEKLFF.

This rearrangement joins TRBV24-1 to TRBJ1-2; 8 bases are a match to TRBD1. Germline V gene data show CDR1 as KGHDR and CDR2 as SFDVKD. CDR3 length equals 14 residues. The J segment lost 6 bases and the V segment lost 6 bases, leaving 8 bases of the junction unmatched. As DNA, the CDR3 is TGTGCCACCAGTTTGACAGGGGATTTCAATGGCTACACCTTC. Translating gives CATSLTGDFNGYTF.

In nucleotides, the CDR3 is TGTGCCAGCAGCTTCAACGGGGGGGCCAGAGAGACCCAGTACTTC. Protein: CASSFNGGARETQYF. The V gene is TRBV7-2, the J gene TRBJ2-5; 8 nucleotides align to TRBD2. This CDR3 contains 15 residues. CDR1 is SGHTA and CDR2 is FQGNSA in the germline V gene. V gave up 3 bases and J gave up 4 bases; unmatched junction bases: 7.

This clone was picked up one time. The chain employs TRBV7-9 and TRBJ1-5; D unclear. The V gene's germline CDR1 is SEHNR and CDR2 FQNEAQ (reference sequence). CDR3 length: 13 amino acids. The ends were cut back, 5 bases at V and 5 bases at J, with 10 bases in the middle. DNA for the CDR3: TGTGCCAGCAGCAAGTCGGGGTATCAGCCCCAGCATTTT. It codes for CASSKSGYQPQHF.

V usage is TRBV7-2 and J usage is TRBJ2-7, with 12 bases identical to TRBD2. The CDR3 is 17 amino acids. The V and J ends lost 5 bases and 0 bases, in that order; junction bases with no gene match: 8. Germline V gene lookup returns CDR1 SGHTA and CDR2 FQGNSA. The CDR3 spells CASSPGTSGLFSYEQYF. CDR3 sequence (DNA): TGTGCCAGCAGCCCCGGGACTAGCGGGCTTTTCTCCTACGAGCAGTACTTC.

The rearrangement links TRBV19 to TRBJ2-1; D is unclear. The V and J ends lost 4 bases and 1 base respectively, with 11 bases between them. The CDR3 is 15 amino acids. Germline CDR1 reads LNHDA; CDR2 reads SQIVND (reference sequence). The CDR3 loop reads CASSTQVGSYNEQFF. The DNA of the CDR3 is TGTGCCAGTAGTACGCAGGTTGGTTCCTACAATGAGCAGTTCTTC.

The chain couples TRBV30 to TRBJ1-1; 7 bases agree with TRBD1. CDR1 and CDR2 (germline): GTSNPN, SVGIG (reference sequence). After removal of 1 base from V and 4 bases from J, the junction contained 12 bases not matched to a gene. The length of the CDR3 is 16 residues. The CDR3 region is CAWSAKTGRGGTEAFF. For the CDR3, the DNA is TGTGCCTGGAGTGCTAAGACAGGGAGGGGTGGCACTGAAGCTTTCTTT.

The V and J genes are TRBV19 and TRBJ1-1, with 8 bases fitting TRBD1. V lost 4 bases and J lost 1; bases outside the gene matches: 11. Germline V gene sequence: CDR1 LNHDA, CDR2 SQIVND (reference sequence). The CDR3 has 17 residues. The chain's CDR3 is CASSTSGGRGPNTEAFF. The CDR3 nucleotides are TGTGCCAGTAGTACAAGCGGCGGCAGGGGGCCGAACACTGAAGCTTTCTTT.

V and J are TRBV9 and TRBJ1-1, with unresolved D. The V and J ends lost 4 bases and 1 base respectively, with 8 bases between them. The CDR3 has 13 amino acids. Germline V gene data show CDR1 as SGDLS and CDR2 as YYNGEE. CDR3 protein: CASSLQPNTEAFF. The CDR3 DNA sequence: TGTGCCAGCAGCCTACAGCCGAACACTGAAGCTTTCTTT.

This chain connects TRBV28 to TRBJ1-2, with a possible D match to TRBD1 (5 bases). The CDR3 contains 14 residues. The germline V gene has CDR1 MDHEN and CDR2 SYDVKM. V lost 2 bases and J lost 5, with 12 bases in between. CDR3 bases: TGTGCCAGCAGTTTAGGGCAGGGATATTATGGCTACACCTTC. It codes for CASSLGQGYYGYTF.

The chain carries TRBV29-1 and TRBJ1-1; TRBD1 agrees at 7 bases. J was trimmed by 5 bases and V by 4 bases; bases with no gene match: 7. Germline loops: CDR1 SQVTM, CDR2 ANQGSEA. The CDR3 covers 13 residues. The CDR3: CSVVVLDRTEAFF. The DNA of the CDR3 is TGCAGCGTTGTGGTTTTGGACAGGACTGAAGCTTTCTTT.